These 18 T cell receptor beta chains originate from one sample sequenced in a study of blood T cell repertoires in COVID-19. The repertoire was sequenced with immunoSEQ multiplex PCR; TCRdb's copy has only in-frame clones and lacks some. Altogether approximately 100,000 clones are present, about 85% being singletons, with the ten largest covering over 2%. The source material was peripheral blood. The receptor source for this set is a human donor in a cohort sampled during active COVID-19.

This clone was found once. This chain uses TRBV10-3 with TRBJ1-5; D unclear. Germline V gives CDR1 ENHRY, CDR2 SYGVKD. With 3 bases removed from V and 5 bases from J, the gap between germline ends came to 5 bases. This CDR3 comprises 12 residues. The CDR3 loop is CAISDFDQPQHF. CDR3 nucleotide sequence: TGTGCCATCAGTGATTTCGATCAGCCCCAGCATTTT.

The chain has TRBV27 and TRBJ2-2, with 11 bases fitting TRBD2. The CDR3 loop spans 15 amino acids. The junction had 1 base not matched to a gene; V was cut back by 6 bases and J by 1 base. In germline, CDR1 is MNHEY, CDR2 SMNVEV (reference sequence). The DNA for the CDR3 is TGTGCCAGCAGGCTAGCGGGAGGGAACACCGGGGAGCTGTTTTTT. Translating gives CASRLAGGNTGELFF.

CDR3 protein: CASSLRQGDTGELFF. Here the CDR3 DNA reads TGTGCCAGCAGTTTACGACAGGGCGACACCGGGGAGCTGTTTTTT. The chain employs TRBV7-3 and TRBJ2-2, with TRBD1 matching 7 bases. The CDR3 totals 15 residues. Germline-derived CDR1 and CDR2 are SGHTA and FQGTGA. After removal of 6 bases from V and 3 bases from J, the junction contained 7 bases not matched to a gene.

About this clone itself: One end of the junction fails to match germline, which may point to a read error. The V gene is TRBV7-9, the J gene TRBJ1-1, with TRBD1 matching over 10 bases. This CDR3 comprises 16 residues. Germline assignment: CDR1 SEHNR and CDR2 FQNEAQ (reference sequence). The CDR3 region is CASSLAGQGSNTEAFF. The CDR3 nucleotides are TGTGCCAGCAGCCTAGCGGGACAGGGGTCGAACACTGAAGCTTTCTTT.

This clone has ten or more counts. Other DNA sequences in this sample translate to the same CDR3. The chain recombines TRBV3-1 (or the pseudogene TRBV3-2) with TRBJ2-1, with 8 bases lining up with TRBD2. Germline CDR1 LGHDT, CDR2 YNNKEL (reference sequence). J was trimmed by 4 bases and V by 1 base; bases with no gene match: 3. The length of the CDR3 is 15 residues. The CDR3 nucleotides read TGTGCCAGCAGCCAAGCGGGAGGGAGTTACAATGAGCAGTTCTTC. This sequence encodes CASSQAGGSYNEQFF.

This clone was counted between two and nine times. The chain uses TRBV6-5 and TRBJ2-1; D is perhaps TRBD1 (6 bases). There are 15 residues in the CDR3. Deletions cut 6 bases from V and 3 bases from J, with 15 bases between. From germline, CDR1 is MNHEY and CDR2 SVGAGI. CDR3 region: CASRILRQVYNEQFF. As DNA, the CDR3 is TGTGCCAGCAGGATACTGAGACAGGTCTACAATGAGCAGTTCTTC.

V and J are TRBV11-2 and TRBJ2-7; a weak D match, TRBD1 (6 bases). Germline loops: CDR1 SGHAT, CDR2 FQNNGV. V was shortened by 2 bases and J by 3 bases, with 14 bases between the two germline ends. The CDR3 contains 15 residues. The CDR3 region is CASSLTTDRYYEQYF. CDR3 in DNA: TGTGCCAGCAGCTTAACAACGGACAGATACTACGAGCAGTACTTC.

The J gene is TRBJ2-3, the V gene TRBV5-1, with 14 bases aligning to TRBD2. The CDR3 extends over 18 amino acids. Germline lookup yields CDR1 SGHRS and CDR2 YFSETQ. J was trimmed by 0 bases and V by 0 bases; bases with no gene match: 3. The DNA for the CDR3 is TGCGCCAGCAGCTTGGCCAGGACTAGCGGGAGGAGCACAGATACGCAGTATTTT. It yields the protein CASSLARTSGRSTDTQYF.

The genes are TRBV28 and TRBJ2-5; D is perhaps TRBD2 (6 bases). Germline-derived CDR1 and CDR2 are MDHEN and SYDVKM. With 8 bases removed from V and 2 bases from J, the gap between germline ends came to 18 bases. This CDR3 region has 15 residues. DNA of the CDR3: TGTGCCAGCGAGTTGTTCGCGGGGCGTCAAGAGACCCAGTACTTC. Its protein is CASELFAGRQETQYF.

In DNA, the CDR3 is TGCGCCAGCAGCTCAGGACACAACTACGAGCAGTACTTC. This encodes CASSSGHNYEQYF. J is TRBJ2-7 and V is TRBV5-1; possibly TRBD1 for D (5 bases). The CDR3 extends over 13 amino acids. Germline lookup yields CDR1 SGHRS and CDR2 YFSETQ. Trimming pared 3 bases from V and 3 bases from J, leaving 10 bases between.

The chain combines TRBV28 with TRBJ1-3; 7 bases are a match to TRBD1. Germline CDR1 and CDR2: MDHEN and SYDVKM. Unmatched junction bases numbered 9, after V lost 3 bases and J lost 4 bases. The CDR3 extends over 16 amino acids. CDR3 nucleotide sequence: TGTGCCAGCAGTTTCACTTCGACAGGGCAAGGAAACACCATATATTTT. Encoded protein: CASSFTSTGQGNTIYF.

This chain connects TRBV18 to TRBJ2-7; 8 nucleotides line up with TRBD2. Trimming took 6 bases from V and 0 from J; bases not matched to a gene: 10. The germline V gene encodes CDR1 KGHSH and CDR2 LQKENI. The CDR3 runs to 16 residues. The CDR3, as DNA: TGTGCCAGCTCCTACGGGGGGGGGAAGAGCTCCTACGAGCAGTACTTC. This gives the protein CASSYGGGKSSYEQYF.

The V gene is TRBV7-2, the J gene TRBJ1-5; D call uncertain. The CDR3 sequence is 15 residues long. Germline CDR1 and CDR2: SGHTA and FQGNSA. Trimming stripped 8 bases from V and 2 bases from J, with 16 bases between. CDR3 loop: CASGPLSGGNQPQHF. In nucleotides, the CDR3 is TGTGCCAGCGGCCCGTTATCGGGAGGCAATCAGCCCCAGCATTTT.

V gene TRBV7-8 combines with J gene TRBJ2-3, with D possibly being TRBD2 (5 bases). V was pared by 7 bases and J by 3 bases, with 17 bases between. Germline lookup yields CDR1 SGHVS and CDR2 FQNEAQ. CDR3 length: 15 amino acids. CDR3 in DNA: TGTGCCAGCAAATCTGTTGGGGAGACTACAGATACGCAGTATTTT. It encodes CASKSVGETTDTQYF. Together with reference TRBV7-8 and TRBJ2-3, the CDR3 gives the full variable domain: GAGVSQSPRYKVAKRGQDVALRCDPISGHVSLFWYQQALGQGPEFLTYFQNEAQLDKSGLPSDRFFAERPEGSVSTLKIQRTQQEDSAVYLCASKSVGETTDTQYFGPGTRLTVL.

DNA for the CDR3: TGTGCCAGCAGCTTCCCCGGGACAGCCTCCTATGGCTACACCTTC. Its translation is CASSFPGTASYGYTF. This rearrangement joins TRBV5-6 to TRBJ1-2; 7 bases are shared with TRBD1. Germline trimming cut 2 bases from V and 4 bases from J; bases unmatched to any gene: 8. The CDR3 has 15 amino acids. The germline V gene encodes CDR1 SGHDT and CDR2 YYEEEE.

The chain joins TRBV19 to TRBJ1-4, with 9 bases that match TRBD1. With V trimmed by 5 bases and J by 3 bases, 4 bases remained unmatched. This CDR3 has 15 residues. Per the germline V gene, CDR1 is LNHDA and CDR2 is SQIVND (reference sequence). The CDR3 DNA reads TGTGCCAGTAGTCCCGGGACAGGGTCTAATGAAAAACTGTTTTTT. Protein product: CASSPGTGSNEKLFF.

This clone appeared once. The chain is built from TRBV5-8 and TRBJ2-3; TRBD2 matches at 16 bases. The length of the CDR3 is 18 residues. J lost 4 bases, V lost 3 bases, and 8 bases had no gene match. The germline gives CDR1 SGHTS, CDR2 YDEGEE. The CDR3 protein is CASSWKTGTSGGADTQYF. DNA of the CDR3: TGTGCCAGCAGCTGGAAGACCGGGACTAGCGGGGGGGCAGATACGCAGTATTTT.

The chain uses TRBV28 and TRBJ1-1; 7 nucleotides agree with TRBD1. V dropped 4 bases and J dropped 11; count of bases not matched to a gene: 7. The CDR3 runs 12 residues. Germline CDR1 is MDHEN and CDR2 is SYDVKM. The CDR3: CASSSPGGRAFF. CDR3 sequence (DNA): TGTGCCAGCAGTTCCCCAGGGGGAAGGGCTTTCTTT.